This T cell receptor beta chain was captured in a study of blood T cell dynamics during melanoma immunotherapy. Only in-frame clones appear in the TCRdb table, and some are missing; sequencing was by immunoSEQ multiplex PCR. Among 11,000 or so clones listed, roughly nine tenths were seen once. Stated time point: week 3, after first cycle of checkpoint inhibitor. Samples come from before therapy and from week 3 after the first blockade cycle. At 12 weeks after first infusion, RECIST 1.1 defined response for most patients. The CDR3 is made up of 17 amino acids. Germline CDR1 MNHEY, CDR2 SMNVEV (reference sequence). V shed 6 bases and J shed 0 bases, with 21 bases lying between them.

The sample in question was blood, obtained from a patient treated with checkpoint blockade. The chain is built from TRBV27 and TRBJ2-7; possibly TRBD2 for D (6 bases). This receptor was obtained from a human donor with melanoma. In nucleotides, the CDR3 is TGTGCCAGCAGCCCCGGGGTTTGGGAGGACCCCTCCTACGAGCAGTACTTC. Translated: CASSPGVWEDPSYEQYF.